Presented here are 11 T cell receptor beta chains from one specimen sequenced in a study of shared clonotypes between healthy human individuals. Using immunoSEQ multiplex PCR, the repertoire was profiled, and TCRdb retains in-frame clones only, with some absent. Among over 1.5 million clones listed, 98% were seen once. Sequencing input: naive CD4+ T cells sorted from blood. Subset specified: CD45RA+ positively selected. The receptors were sampled from a man aged 30-40 years in good health.

On this clone: The same CDR3 also results from other DNA sequences found in this sample. The chain combines TRBV4-3 with TRBJ2-2, with D unclear. CDR3 length equals 15 residues. The germline V gene encodes CDR1 LGHNA and CDR2 YSLEER. V gave up 0 bases and J gave up 4 bases, with 9 bases separating them. The CDR3 sequence is CASSQEGRSTGELFF. CDR3 coding DNA: TGCGCCAGCAGCCAAGAAGGACGGAGCACCGGGGAGCTGTTTTTT.

V gene TRBV9 combines with J gene TRBJ2-5; 10 bases align to TRBD2. Germline trimming cut 0 bases from V and 3 bases from J; bases unmatched to any gene: 8. The CDR3 consists of 17 residues. Germline values: CDR1 SGDLS, CDR2 YYNGEE. This CDR3 is CASSVGGLASLKETQYF. The DNA of the CDR3 is TGTGCCAGCAGCGTAGGGGGACTAGCGAGCCTAAAAGAGACCCAGTACTTC.

The chain joins TRBV5-1 to TRBJ2-2; D gene unclear. The CDR3 is 15 residues long. Germline assignment: CDR1 SGHRS and CDR2 YFSETQ. V dropped 3 bases and J dropped 1 base, with 10 bases sitting between them. DNA of the CDR3: TGCGCCAGCAGCTACAGTCCTTTGAACACCGGGGAGCTGTTTTTT. It codes for CASSYSPLNTGELFF. The complete variable domain, with remaining parts taken from reference TRBV5-1 and TRBJ2-2, reads KAGVTQTPRYLIKTRGQQVTLSCSPISGHRSVSWYQQTPGQGLQFLFEYFSETQRNKGNFPGRFSGRQFSNSRSEMNVSTLELGDSALYLCASSYSPLNTGELFFGEGSRLTVL.

The chain combines TRBV27 with TRBJ2-7; 8 bases fit TRBD2. Looked up from germline, CDR1 is MNHEY and CDR2 is SMNVEV (reference sequence). The CDR3 is 13 amino acids. V was clipped by 9 bases and J by 2 bases; unmatched bases: 6. The CDR3 region has the DNA TGTGCCAGTCACGGGAGGGGGGCCTACGAGCAGTACTTC. As protein: CASHGRGAYEQYF.

The rearrangement joins TRBV18 to TRBJ1-1; possible D gene TRBD1, 6 bases. V shed 1 base and J shed 4 bases, with 13 bases lying between them. The germline CDR1 and CDR2 sequences are KGHSH and LQKENI. The CDR3 is 15 amino acids. The DNA of the CDR3 is TGTGCCAGCTCACCACAACAGGGCAGGATCACTGAAGCTTTCTTT. Amino acids: CASSPQQGRITEAFF.

The chain is built from TRBV28 and TRBJ2-7; maybe TRBD2 (6 bases). Germline V CDR1 and CDR2: MDHEN, SYDVKM. V lost 3 bases and J 4 bases, leaving 16 bases between the germline ends. The CDR3 sequence is 15 residues long. This CDR3 reads CASSFAGTRWYEQYF. Here the CDR3 DNA reads TGTGCCAGCAGTTTCGCGGGGACGCGTTGGTACGAGCAGTACTTC.

The chain combines TRBV5-5 with TRBJ2-2; 10 bases are a match to TRBD2. V shed 1 base and J 4 bases; nucleotides not matched to a gene: 4. Germline lookup yields CDR1 SGHKS and CDR2 YYEKEE (reference sequence). The CDR3 length is 16 residues. CDR3 nucleotides: TGTGCCAGCAGCTTGATGGGACTAGCGCCCACCGGGGAGCTGTTTTTT. Residues: CASSLMGLAPTGELFF.

This clone was seen once. This chain links TRBV9 with TRBJ2-3; D is uncertain. Trimming cost V 4 bases and J 0 bases, with 15 bases left between them. Germline assignment: CDR1 SGDLS and CDR2 YYNGEE. CDR3 length equals 16 residues. CDR3 region: CASSPAGWGSTDTQYF. DNA of the CDR3: TGTGCCAGCAGCCCGGCCGGCTGGGGTAGCACAGATACGCAGTATTTT.

The chain has TRBV5-1 and TRBJ2-1; D is uncertain. Germline V gene lookup returns CDR1 SGHRS and CDR2 YFSETQ. CDR3 length: 14 residues. Between the trimmed V and J ends, which lost 5 bases and 1 base, there was a span of 10 bases. The CDR3 nucleotides read TGCGCCAGCAGTCGTCAGGAATCCTACAATGAGCAGTTCTTC. Its protein is CASSRQESYNEQFF.

This sequence joins TRBV5-1 and TRBJ2-1; 8 nucleotides line up with TRBD2. The V gene's germline CDR1 is SGHRS and CDR2 YFSETQ. This CDR3 is built from 17 residues. V lost 0 bases and J lost 0; bases outside the gene matches: 5. The chain's CDR3 is CASSLAASGSSYNEQFF. Written as DNA, the CDR3 is TGCGCCAGCAGCTTGGCGGCCAGCGGGAGCTCCTACAATGAGCAGTTCTTC.

As for this clone: Other DNA variants within this sample encode the same CDR3. This chain uses TRBV5-1 with TRBJ2-1; unclear D gene. V was trimmed by 0 bases and J by 0 bases, leaving 7 bases between them. This CDR3 spans 15 amino acids. The V gene's germline CDR1 is SGHRS and CDR2 YFSETQ. CDR3 DNA sequence: TGCGCCAGCAGCTTGGCCCGAAGCTCCTACAATGAGCAGTTCTTC. This encodes CASSLARSSYNEQFF.